The 29 T cell receptor beta chains below all came from one sample that was sequenced in a study of T cells in women clearing cervical HPV infection. Measured with immunoSEQ multiplex PCR; TCRdb has only the in-frame clones, and not every one. The sample includes 36,000 or so clones. The sequenced sample consisted of blood buffy coat. These receptors were taken from a woman aged 18 to 75 with a cervical HPV16 infection that either progressed to CIN3+ or cleared (not recorded which).

Note on this clone: The CDR3 end is not reached by the read, which stops 3 residues before it; the germline J gene fills it in. The chain joins TRBV6-1 to TRBJ2-5; 12 bases map to TRBD2. CDR3 length: 15 amino acids. The trim removed 2 bases at V and 2 bases at J, leaving 0 bases unmatched. CDR1 and CDR2 (germline): MNHNS, SASEGT. This chain's CDR3 is CASSELAGGQETQYF. Incomplete CDR3 DNA: TGTGCCAGCAGTGAACTAGCGGGGGGGCAAGAGACC.

This chain's CDR3 is CATRQGAYEQYF. Partial CDR3 DNA: TGTGCCACAAGACAGGGGGCTTACGAG. The gene calls are TRBV2 and TRBJ2-7, with 10 bases fitting TRBD1. From the germline J gene comes the end of the CDR3, since the read stops 3 residues before it. J was trimmed by 4 bases and V by 10 bases; bases with no gene match: 4. The CDR3 runs 12 residues. CDR1 is SNHLY and CDR2 is FYNNEI in the germline V gene.

About this clone itself: The read terminates 3 residues ahead of where the CDR3 ends, so the germline J gene completes it. The J gene is TRBJ1-2, the V gene TRBV11-1; D may be TRBD1 (5 bases). The CDR3 runs 15 residues. CDR1 and CDR2 from the germline V gene are SGHAT and FQDESV (reference sequence). The CDR3 loop reads CASSSWGDGNNDYTF. The sequenced part of the CDR3 DNA is TGTGCCAGCAGCAGTTGGGGGGACGGAAACAATGAC.

A remark on this clone: The read terminates 3 residues before the CDR3 end, so the remaining end is supplied by the germline J gene. V is TRBV5-1 and J is TRBJ2-3; 7 bases align to TRBD1. This CDR3 region has 15 residues. CDR1 and CDR2 (germline): SGHRS, YFSETQ. CDR3: CASSVPTGAQETQYF. Partial CDR3 DNA: TGCGCCAGCAGCGTACCAACAGGGGCTCAAGAGACG. The complete variable domain, with remaining parts taken from reference TRBV5-1 and TRBJ2-3, reads KAGVTQTPRYLIKTRGQQVTLSCSPISGHRSVSWYQQTPGQGLQFLFEYFSETQRNKGNFPGRFSGRQFSNSRSEMNVSTLELGDSALYLCASSVPTGAQETQYFGPGTRLTVL.

In regard to this clone: The sequence runs out 3 residues before the end of the CDR3; the remainder is reconstructed from the germline J gene. The V gene is TRBV19, the J gene TRBJ1-1, with D maybe TRBD1 (5 bases). Germline-derived CDR1 and CDR2 are LNHDA and SQIVND (reference sequence). The CDR3 loop spans 13 amino acids. V lost 3 bases and J lost 4, with 9 bases in between. The CDR3 reads CASSIGGGTEAFF. Incomplete CDR3 DNA: TGTGCCAGTAGTATCGGGGGGGGCACTGAA.

On this clone itself: The sequenced fragment ends 3 residues before the CDR3 boundary, so the rest is inferred from the germline J gene. J is TRBJ2-5 and V is TRBV9; the D gene is possibly TRBD2 (5 bases). Germline assignment: CDR1 SGDLS and CDR2 YYNGEE. V dropped 1 base and J dropped 4 bases, with 11 bases sitting between them. The CDR3 extends over 14 amino acids. The DNA read from the CDR3 is TGTGCCAGCAGCGTATCAGGCGAGGGAGAGACC. It is translated as CASSVSGEGET. The whole CDR3 reads CASSVSGEGETQYF.

As regards this clone: One end of the junction fails to match germline, which may point to a read error. The CDR3 end is not reached by the read, which stops 3 residues before it; the germline J gene fills it in. This chain joins TRBV7-7 and TRBJ2-3, with 7 bases fitting TRBD2. CDR3 length equals 13 residues. CDR1 SSHAT and CDR2 FNYEAQ come from the germline V gene (reference sequence). The covered CDR3 bases are TGTGCTAGCAGCTCTAGCGGCCGGGATACG. This encodes CASSSSGRDT. The entire CDR3 protein is CASSSSGRDTQYF.

With respect to this clone: The read gets to within 3 residues of the CDR3 end, and the germline J gene fills in the rest. The chain carries TRBV6-2 or TRBV6-3 and TRBJ1-5; D unresolved. The length of the CDR3 is 14 residues. Germline lookup yields CDR1 MNHEY and CDR2 SVGEGT. Partial CDR3 DNA: TGTGCCAGCAGTTACTCGACTAGGGCAGATCCC. Residues: CASSYSTRADP. The whole CDR3 region reads CASSYSTRADPQHF.

Points on this clone: Read data end 3 residues before the CDR3 end; the end is taken from the germline J gene. The genes are TRBV7-7 and TRBJ2-5; TRBD2 agrees at 9 bases. V was clipped by 2 bases and J by 7 bases; unmatched bases: 8. CDR1 is SSHAT, CDR2 FNYEAQ, per germline (reference sequence). This CDR3 is 15 amino acids long. The sequenced part of the CDR3 DNA is TGTGCCAGCAGCTTATCCAGCGGGGGGTCCCGGACC. Translating gives CASSLSSGGSRT. The entire CDR3 is CASSLSSGGSRTQYF.

Remarks on this clone: The read falls 3 residues short of the CDR3 end, and the missing part is taken from the germline J gene. The chain links TRBV20-1 to TRBJ1-2, with D uncertain. CDR3 length: 15 residues. Looked up from germline, CDR1 is DFQATT and CDR2 is SNEGSKA (reference sequence). The part of the CDR3 DNA that was read is TGCAGTGCTACCTATGGGTCCCTACGCGCCGGGGGC. Its protein is CSATYGSLRAGG. The entire CDR3 sequence reads CSATYGSLRAGGYTF.

Turning to this clone: Read data end 3 residues before the CDR3 end; the end is taken from the germline J gene. This chain links TRBV7-2 with TRBJ1-1; tentatively, D is TRBD1 (5 bases). V was trimmed by 2 bases and J by 7 bases, leaving 14 bases between them. The CDR3 has 14 amino acids. In germline, CDR1 is SGHTA, CDR2 FQGNSA. The CDR3 bases that were read are TGTGCCAGCAGCTTATGGAGGGGCTCGGGTGAA. Translated: CASSLWRGSGE. The full CDR3 sequence reads CASSLWRGSGEAFF.

About this clone itself: The read is 3 residues too short to cover the CDR3 end, so that end is filled in from the germline J gene. The chain combines TRBV20-1 with TRBJ2-5; the match to TRBD1 covers 9 bases. Germline values: CDR1 DFQATT, CDR2 SNEGSKA (reference sequence). The CDR3 extends over 13 amino acids. CDR3 amino acids: CSASGQGLKTQYF. Partial CDR3 DNA: TGCAGTGCTAGTGGACAGGGGCTAAAAACC.

In the case of this clone: The sequence runs out 3 residues before the end of the CDR3; the remainder is reconstructed from the germline J gene. The chain is built from TRBV2 and TRBJ2-3; a possible D gene is TRBD1 (5 bases). Trimming cost V 6 bases and J 5 bases, with 18 bases left between them. CDR1 and CDR2 from the germline V gene are SNHLY and FYNNEI. CDR3 length: 15 amino acids. CDR3 DNA (partial): TGTGCCAGCAGCCAGGGAAATCGTCATGGAGATACG. It encodes CASSQGNRHGDT. From start to end, the CDR3 is CASSQGNRHGDTQYF.

On this clone: With the read ending 3 residues before the CDR3 end, the germline J gene is used to fill in that end. This chain links TRBV20-1 with TRBJ1-1; a weak D match, TRBD1 (5 bases). This CDR3 contains 14 residues. Germline V gene sequence: CDR1 DFQATT, CDR2 SNEGSKA (reference sequence). V lost 2 bases and J 3 bases, leaving 13 bases between the germline ends. The CDR3 spells CSARTTGRDTEAFF. CDR3 DNA (partial): TGCAGTGCTAGAACCACTGGCAGGGACACTGAA.

The sequenced part of the CDR3 DNA is TGTGCCAGCACCTGGGGGGGTAGGACAGATACG. Translation gives CASTWGGRTDT. The whole CDR3 sequence reads CASTWGGRTDTQYF. The chain carries TRBV7-8 and TRBJ2-3; 7 nucleotides agree with TRBD2. The read is 3 residues too short to cover the CDR3 end, so that end is filled in from the germline J gene. Per the germline V gene, CDR1 is SGHVS and CDR2 is FQNEAQ. The V and J ends lost 7 bases and 3 bases, in that order; junction bases with no gene match: 7. This CDR3 region has 14 residues.

CDR3 DNA (partial): TGTGCCAGCTCATCGTCCCGGGACAGGGGAATTTACGAG. Translation gives CASSSSRDRGIYE. From start to end, the CDR3 is CASSSSRDRGIYEAFF. This chain links TRBV18 with TRBJ1-1, with 10 bases aligning to TRBD1. The read halts 3 residues ahead of the CDR3 end, with the missing end drawn from the germline J gene. The CDR3 is 16 residues long. CDR1 and CDR2 (germline): KGHSH, LQKENI. Together with reference TRBV18 and TRBJ1-1, the CDR3 gives the full variable domain: NAGVMQNPRHLVRRRGQEARLRCSPMKGHSHVYWYRQLPEEGLKFMVYLQKENIIDESGMPKERFSAEFPKEGPSILRIQQVVRGDSAAYFCASSSSRDRGIYEAFFGQGTRLTVV.

Comments on this clone: The CDR3 end is not reached by the read, which stops 3 residues before it; the germline J gene fills it in. The rearrangement uses TRBV7-9 and TRBJ1-1; D is uncertain. The V end lost 5 bases, the J end lost 2 bases, and 15 bases lay between the germline ends. CDR1 and CDR2 from the germline V gene are SEHNR and FQNEAQ (reference sequence). CDR3 length: 15 residues. The sequenced CDR3 bases are TGTGCCAGCAGCCCGCGGACGGGGATAAACACTGAA. This encodes CASSPRTGINTE. The complete CDR3 protein is CASSPRTGINTEAFF.

CDR3 residues: CSARDQGAGFEQYF. The CDR3 DNA, read in part, is TGCAGTGCTAGAGATCAGGGGGCGGGATTCGAG. The genes are TRBV20-1 and TRBJ2-7; 8 nucleotides agree with TRBD1. The read comes to an end 3 residues before the CDR3 does, leaving the germline J gene to fill in the end. The CDR3 length is 14 residues. The J segment lost 6 bases and the V segment lost 0 bases, leaving 7 bases of the junction unmatched. Per germline, CDR1 DFQATT and CDR2 SNEGSKA (reference sequence).

A remark on this clone: The CDR3 goes on 3 residues after the read ends, and that part is filled in from the germline J gene. The chain has TRBV4-1 and TRBJ1-1; D call uncertain. Germline V CDR1 and CDR2: MGHRA, YSYEKL. The length of the CDR3 is 17 residues. Trimming left V 1 base short and J 3 bases short, with 18 bases between. The DNA read from the CDR3 is TGCGCCAGCAGCCAAGTTGTGGGTTCGGGGAGAGACACTGAA. Translated: CASSQVVGSGRDTE. The complete CDR3 reads CASSQVVGSGRDTEAFF.

Worth noting for this clone: The read is 3 residues too short to cover the CDR3 end, so that end is filled in from the germline J gene. V usage is TRBV20-1 and J usage is TRBJ2-1; no clear D. Germline CDR1 and CDR2: DFQATT and SNEGSKA (reference sequence). The germline V and J ends were trimmed by 6 bases and 4 bases, with 13 bases remaining between them. The CDR3 sequence is 13 residues long. The CDR3 loop is CSAQHPVYNEQFF. The covered CDR3 bases are TGCAGTGCGCAACACCCTGTGTACAATGAG.

About this clone itself: The read halts 3 residues ahead of the CDR3 end, with the missing end drawn from the germline J gene. The chain carries TRBV20-1 and TRBJ1-5, with D perhaps TRBD1 (5 bases). With 6 bases removed from V and 1 base from J, the gap between germline ends came to 10 bases. Per germline, CDR1 DFQATT and CDR2 SNEGSKA (reference sequence). This CDR3 is built from 13 residues. The sequenced CDR3 bases are TGCAGTGCCAGGGTGGACAGCAATCAGCCC. Its protein is CSARVDSNQP. The full CDR3 is CSARVDSNQPQHF.

Notes on this clone: The CDR3 goes on 3 residues after the read ends, and that part is filled in from the germline J gene. This chain links TRBV5-1 with TRBJ1-1; D ambiguous. The ends were cut back, 4 bases at V and 5 bases at J, with 18 bases in the middle. CDR3 size: 15 residues. Germline V CDR1 and CDR2: SGHRS, YFSETQ. CDR3 in amino acids: CASSPLVATVTEAFF. The CDR3 bases that were read are TGCGCCAGCAGCCCCTTGGTAGCCACGGTGACTGAA.

About this clone: The DNA ends 3 residues before the CDR3 does, and the rest of the CDR3 is filled in from the germline J gene. Other nucleotide sequences in the sample specify the same CDR3. The gene calls are TRBV5-1 and TRBJ1-5; D is perhaps TRBD1 (5 bases). V dropped 0 bases and J dropped 7 bases, with 14 bases sitting between them. There are 15 residues in the CDR3. Germline lookup yields CDR1 SGHRS and CDR2 YFSETQ. The CDR3 loop reads CASSLDGRENQPQHF. The CDR3 DNA, read in part, is TGCGCCAGCAGCTTGGATGGCAGGGAGAACCAGCCC.

In the case of this clone: The CDR3 end falls 3 residues outside the read, so it is completed with the germline J gene. The chain uses TRBV5-6 and TRBJ1-5; D is unresolved. This CDR3 is 14 amino acids long. CDR1 SGHDT and CDR2 YYEEEE come from the germline V gene. The V gene lost 1 base and the J gene lost 0 bases, with 5 bases spanning the gap. The DNA read from the CDR3 is TGTGCCAGCAGCTTGTTTAGTAGCAATCAGCCC. It codes for CASSLFSSNQP. The entire CDR3 protein is CASSLFSSNQPQHF.

On this clone: Read coverage stops 3 residues before the CDR3 terminus; the germline J gene supplies the remainder. The chain is built from TRBV20-1 and TRBJ2-6, with a tentative D call TRBD1 (6 bases). Between the trimmed V and J ends, which lost 0 bases and 0 bases, there was a span of 12 bases. The length of the CDR3 is 17 residues. Germline V gene lookup returns CDR1 DFQATT and CDR2 SNEGSKA (reference sequence). The CDR3 here is CSARDSTGNSGANVLTF. CDR3 DNA (partial): TGCAGTGCTAGAGATAGTACAGGGAACTCTGGGGCCAACGTC.

A remark on this clone: The CDR3 end falls 3 residues outside the read, so it is completed with the germline J gene. This sequence joins TRBV20-1 and TRBJ2-1; weak D call: TRBD1 (6 bases). With 3 bases removed from V and 6 bases from J, the gap between germline ends came to 15 bases. The length of the CDR3 is 14 residues. Germline CDR1 reads DFQATT; CDR2 reads SNEGSKA (reference sequence). The CDR3 DNA, read in part, is TGCAGTGCTAGGGACAGAAAGTTGGGCAATGAG. Translated: CSARDRKLGNE. The full CDR3 sequence reads CSARDRKLGNEQFF.

On this clone itself: Coverage ceases 3 residues before the CDR3 finishes, and the germline J gene fills in the end. V is TRBV12-3 or TRBV12-4 and J is TRBJ2-7, with 11 bases identical to TRBD2. The CDR3 is 15 residues long. Losses at the gene ends were 7 bases for V and 4 bases for J; bases not matched to a gene: 9. CDR3 loop: CASTLTGTSGYEQYF. Partial CDR3 DNA: TGTGCCAGCACCCTTACCGGGACTAGCGGATACGAG.

Note on this clone: The read is 3 residues too short to cover the CDR3 end, so that end is filled in from the germline J gene. The chain has TRBV5-1 and TRBJ2-6; TRBD1 matches at 7 bases. J lost 4 bases, V lost 3 bases, and 16 bases had no gene match. The CDR3 covers 19 residues. Germline assignment: CDR1 SGHRS and CDR2 YFSETQ. CDR3 DNA, as far as it was read: TGCGCCAGCAGCTCACTAGGGGGCGATTACGTATACGGGGCCAACGTC. Amino acid sequence: CASSSLGGDYVYGANV. In full, the CDR3 reads CASSSLGGDYVYGANVLTF. The full variable domain, rest sourced from reference TRBV5-1 and TRBJ2-6, is KAGVTQTPRYLIKTRGQQVTLSCSPISGHRSVSWYQQTPGQGLQFLFEYFSETQRNKGNFPGRFSGRQFSNSRSEMNVSTLELGDSALYLCASSSLGGDYVYGANVLTFGAGSRLTVL.

Concerning this clone: Read coverage stops 3 residues before the CDR3 terminus; the germline J gene supplies the remainder. The J gene is TRBJ2-7, the V gene TRBV5-3, with TRBD1 matching 7 bases. TRBV5-3 is identified as an open reading frame with a role that is uncertain. V was clipped by 5 bases and J by 1 base; unmatched bases: 9. The CDR3 length is 15 residues. Here the CDR3 reads CARSSPEQGSYEQYF. The sequenced CDR3 bases are TGTGCCAGAAGTTCGCCGGAACAGGGGTCCTACGAG.